What follows are 18 T cell receptor beta chains derived from one specimen sequenced in a study of blood T cell repertoires in COVID-19. Generated by immunoSEQ multiplex PCR, the TCRdb table keeps only in-frame clones and is missing some. Among more than 95,000 clones, roughly 90% were seen once, and the ten largest hold roughly 7.9%. The sequenced material came from peripheral blood. The source is a man in his sixties or seventies who had recovered from COVID-19.

This clone was found once. The rearrangement uses TRBV4-1 and TRBJ2-3; 10 bases align to TRBD2. V was pared by 4 bases and J by 2 bases, with 9 bases of the junction left unmatched. Germline V gives CDR1 MGHRA, CDR2 YSYEKL. The CDR3 totals 17 residues. CDR3 protein: CASSLSRLAGVTDTQYF. The DNA for the CDR3 is TGCGCCAGCAGCCTAAGTAGGCTAGCGGGGGTCACAGATACGCAGTATTTT.

The J gene is TRBJ2-5, the V gene TRBV7-2; tentative D call: TRBD2 (6 bases). This CDR3 region has 15 residues. The V gene's germline CDR1 is SGHTA and CDR2 FQGNSA. V was trimmed by 2 bases and J by 5 bases, leaving 15 bases between them. Here the CDR3 reads CASSLIGGNWETQYF. The CDR3 nucleotides read TGTGCCAGCAGCTTAATTGGCGGGAATTGGGAGACCCAGTACTTC.

The chain combines TRBV4-2 with TRBJ1-6; 7 bases align to TRBD1. The junction had 6 bases not matched to a gene; V was cut back by 4 bases and J by 9 bases. The CDR3 is made up of 14 amino acids. The germline CDR1 and CDR2 sequences are LGHNA and YNFKEQ. The CDR3 is CASSRTGDGSPLHF. In nucleotides, the CDR3 is TGTGCCAGCAGCCGAACAGGGGACGGTTCACCCCTCCACTTT.

This chain connects TRBV25-1 to TRBJ2-7; the match to TRBD2 covers 7 bases. The CDR3 is 14 amino acids. Germline trimming cut 6 bases from V and 2 bases from J; bases unmatched to any gene: 7. CDR1 MGHDK and CDR2 SYGVNS come from the germline V gene. The CDR3 sequence is CASRLSGSTYEQYF. The CDR3 coding sequence is TGTGCCAGCAGGCTTAGCGGGTCAACCTACGAGCAGTACTTC.

V is TRBV7-3 and J is TRBJ2-1, with D possibly being TRBD2 (7 bases). From germline, CDR1 is SGHTA and CDR2 FQGTGA. Trimming left V 0 bases short and J 7 bases short, with 16 bases between. CDR3 length: 16 residues. The CDR3 is CASSLTGGLTRNEQFF. CDR3 coding DNA: TGTGCCAGCAGCTTAACCGGGGGGCTCACCCGAAATGAGCAGTTCTTC.

This sequence joins TRBV28 and TRBJ2-2; no clear D. This CDR3 is built from 12 residues. Trimming removed 3 bases from V and 8 bases from J, with 7 bases in between. Germline CDR1 MDHEN, CDR2 SYDVKM. The CDR3, as DNA: TGTGCCAGCAGTTTCGCTCAGGGGGAGCTGTTTTTT. It translates to CASSFAQGELFF. The full variable domain, rest sourced from reference TRBV28 and TRBJ2-2, is DVKVTQSSRYLVKRTGEKVFLECVQDMDHENMFWYRQDPGLGLRLIYFSYDVKMKEKGDIPEGYSVSREKKERFSLILESASTNQTSMYLCASSFAQGELFFGEGSRLTVL.

The chain uses TRBV30 and TRBJ2-5; TRBD2 aligns across 10 bases. Trimming took 8 bases from V and 8 from J; bases not matched to a gene: 8. The CDR3 has 12 amino acids. The germline V gene has CDR1 GTSNPN and CDR2 SVGIG (reference sequence). This CDR3 reads CASQAGGNTQYF. Written as DNA, the CDR3 is TGTGCCAGTCAAGCGGGAGGGAATACCCAGTACTTC.

The chain carries TRBV29-1 and TRBJ2-3; 7 bases fit TRBD1. The V gene's germline CDR1 is SQVTM and CDR2 ANQGSEA. The CDR3 runs to 14 residues. Germline trimming cut 3 bases from V and 0 bases from J; bases unmatched to any gene: 3. Here the CDR3 reads CSVDRDRSTDTQYF. The CDR3 coding sequence is TGCAGCGTTGACCGGGACAGAAGCACAGATACGCAGTATTTT.

In this sample, this clone turned up once. The J gene is TRBJ2-1, the V gene TRBV6-2 or TRBV6-3, with D unclear. V was pared by 1 base and J by 6 bases, with 10 bases between. The germline V gene encodes CDR1 MNHEY and CDR2 SVGEGT. This CDR3 spans 14 amino acids. The CDR3 region is CASSYFGGLNEQFF. In DNA form, the CDR3 reads TGTGCCAGCAGTTACTTCGGCGGCCTCAATGAGCAGTTCTTC.

This chain joins TRBV5-1 and TRBJ2-1, with D possibly TRBD1 on 5 matching bases. Germline V CDR1 and CDR2: SGHRS, YFSETQ. V was clipped by 3 bases and J by 2 bases, with 12 bases between them. This CDR3 is built from 15 residues. The CDR3 region has the DNA TGCGCCAGCAGCTCTCTAGGGGTAACCTACAATGAGCAGTTCTTC. Translation gives CASSSLGVTYNEQFF.

In nucleotides, the CDR3 is TGTGCCAGCAGCTTAGATCCTAGCGGGAGCGTCAATGAGCAGTTCTTC. This gives the protein CASSLDPSGSVNEQFF. The rearrangement uses TRBV7-2 and TRBJ2-1, with 10 positions matching TRBD2. V was pared by 1 base and J by 6 bases, with 6 bases of the junction left unmatched. This CDR3 is 16 amino acids long. Germline CDR1 and CDR2: SGHTA and FQGNSA.

This clone was observed a handful of times. This rearrangement joins TRBV6-6 to TRBJ2-7; a weak D match, TRBD1 (6 bases). This CDR3 is 16 amino acids long. V was pared by 2 bases and J by 5 bases, with 19 bases between. Germline loops: CDR1 MNHNY, CDR2 SVGAGI (reference sequence). The CDR3 here is CASSYVWVGQGNEQYF. CDR3 nucleotides: TGTGCCAGCAGTTACGTGTGGGTTGGCCAGGGGAACGAGCAGTACTTC.

The rearrangement uses TRBV5-1 and TRBJ1-1; 7 positions match TRBD1. Germline trimming cut 4 bases from V and 1 base from J; bases unmatched to any gene: 7. Germline V gives CDR1 SGHRS, CDR2 YFSETQ. The CDR3 totals 15 residues. The DNA of the CDR3 is TGCGCCAGCAGCGTGACAGGGTGGGAGAACACTGAAGCTTTCTTT. This translates into CASSVTGWENTEAFF.

The CDR3, as DNA: TGTGCCAGCTCACGACAGGGAAGCACAGATACGCAGTATTTT. The encoded protein is CASSRQGSTDTQYF. The chain employs TRBV18 and TRBJ2-3; 7 nucleotides align to TRBD1. V lost 4 bases and J lost 0; bases outside the gene matches: 1. The CDR3 totals 14 residues. From germline, CDR1 is KGHSH and CDR2 LQKENI.

J is TRBJ2-7 and V is TRBV5-1, with D hard to call. In germline, CDR1 is SGHRS, CDR2 YFSETQ. The CDR3 has 13 residues. The V end lost 0 bases, the J end lost 6 bases, and 10 bases lay between the germline ends. CDR3 loop: CASSLEIASEQYF. Written as DNA, the CDR3 is TGCGCCAGCAGCTTGGAAATAGCAAGCGAGCAGTACTTC.

The V gene is TRBV7-9, the J gene TRBJ1-5; D remains ambiguous. Germline CDR1 SEHNR, CDR2 FQNEAQ (reference sequence). The CDR3 loop spans 14 amino acids. Trimming shortened V by 1 base and J by 5 bases, and 9 bases separated the two germline ends. This chain's CDR3 is CASSLVTEDQPQHF. DNA of the CDR3: TGTGCCAGCAGCTTAGTAACGGAGGATCAGCCCCAGCATTTT.

This clone appeared once. V and J are TRBV5-4 and TRBJ1-5; the D is unclear. V gave up 0 bases and J gave up 6 bases, with 10 bases separating them. There are 14 residues in the CDR3. Germline lookup yields CDR1 SGHNT and CDR2 YYREEE (reference sequence). The CDR3 bases are TGTGCCAGCAGCTTGGATCCGACGGGTCAGCCCCAGCATTTT. Amino acid sequence: CASSLDPTGQPQHF.

V and J are TRBV11-2 and TRBJ2-7; maybe TRBD1 (5 bases). Germline CDR1 reads SGHAT; CDR2 reads FQNNGV. Trimming removed 4 bases at V and 5 bases at J, with 15 bases between. This CDR3 has 14 amino acids. The CDR3 reads CASSSTSGMHEQYF. The CDR3 coding sequence is TGTGCCAGCAGCTCCACTTCAGGGATGCACGAGCAGTACTTC.